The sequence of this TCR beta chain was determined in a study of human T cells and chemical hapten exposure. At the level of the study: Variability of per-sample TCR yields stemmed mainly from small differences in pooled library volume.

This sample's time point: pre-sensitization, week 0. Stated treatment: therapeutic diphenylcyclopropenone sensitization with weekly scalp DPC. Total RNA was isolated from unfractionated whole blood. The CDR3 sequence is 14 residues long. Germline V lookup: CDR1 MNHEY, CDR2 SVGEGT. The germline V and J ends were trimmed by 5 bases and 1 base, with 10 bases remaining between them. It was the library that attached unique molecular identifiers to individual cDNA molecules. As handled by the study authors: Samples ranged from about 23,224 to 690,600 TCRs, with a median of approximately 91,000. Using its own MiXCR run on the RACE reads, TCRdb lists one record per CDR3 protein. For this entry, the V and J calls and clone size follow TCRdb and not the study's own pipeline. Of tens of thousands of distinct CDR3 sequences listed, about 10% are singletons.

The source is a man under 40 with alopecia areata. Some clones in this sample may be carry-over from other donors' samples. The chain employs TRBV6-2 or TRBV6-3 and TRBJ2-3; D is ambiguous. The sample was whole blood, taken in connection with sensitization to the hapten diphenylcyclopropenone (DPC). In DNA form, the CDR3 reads TGTGCCAGCAGTATCGTTTTGGGCACAGATACGCAGTATTTT. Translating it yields CASSIVLGTDTQYF.